A selection of T cell receptor beta chains follows, all from one sample in a study of T cells in Graves' hyperthyroidism and ophthalmopathy. A single record per CDR3 protein comes from TCRdb applying MiXCR to the multiplex PCR reads. The sample records 600,000 to 750,000 distinct CDR3 sequences, 17% being singletons. Sequenced material: blood. The receptor source for this set is a man aged 50 or older with Graves' hyperthyroidism. The CDR3 runs from the conserved cysteine through the conserved F or W. The D gene is left open where the match is weak. Part of the rows lack a size; the others show once, few, many or a class for expanded clones.

clone size,J gene,V gene,D gene,CDR3 protein,CDR3 DNA
-,TRBJ2-6,TRBV2,TRBD1,CASSRTGGAGANVLTF,TGTGCCAGCAGTCGGACAGGGGGAGCTGGGGCCAACGTCCTGACTTTC
many,TRBJ1-3,TRBV7-9,-,CASSLAGAISDTIYF,TGTGCCAGCAGCTTAGCGGGGGCAATCTCAGACACCATATATTTT
few,TRBJ1-2,TRBV6-1,TRBD1,CASGTGDNYGYTF,TGTGCCAGCGGGACAGGGGATAACTATGGCTACACCTTC
-,TRBJ1-5,TRBV6-5,-,CASSYSVVQPQHF,TGTGCCAGCAGTTACTCGGTGGTTCAGCCCCAGCATTTT
-,TRBJ2-7,TRBV28,-,CASSSHKSYEQYF,TGTGCCAGCAGTTCCCATAAGTCCTACGAGCAGTACTTC
few,TRBJ2-3,TRBV5-1,-,CASSSTVTSTDTQYF,TGCGCCAGCAGTTCGACCGTGACTAGCACAGATACGCAGTATTTT
many,TRBJ1-4,TRBV4-1,TRBD1,CASSLGDRGSREKLFF,TGCGCCAGCAGCCTTGGGGACAGGGGGAGCCGCGAAAAACTGTTTTTT
few,TRBJ2-7,TRBV5-1,-,CASSLLGIGSYEQYF,TGCGCCAGCAGCTTGCTCGGGATCGGCTCCTACGAGCAGTACTTC
-,TRBJ1-1,TRBV20-1,-,CSARDRHRSPEAFF,TGCAGTGCTAGAGACCGTCACAGGTCCCCTGAAGCTTTCTTT
-,TRBJ1-5,TRBV19,-,CASSLGTRNFNQPQHF,TGTGCCAGTAGCCTTGGGACACGGAATTTCAATCAGCCCCAGCATTTT
few,TRBJ1-6,TRBV27,-,CASRQDPPGMALHF,TGTGCCAGCAGACAGGACCCGCCGGGGATGGCCCTCCACTTT
many,TRBJ2-1,TRBV24-1,TRBD2,CATSEAPFLAASRSGSVEPEQFF,TGTGCCACCAGTGAGGCGCCGTTCCTAGCGGCATCCAGGAGCGGTAGTGTGGAACCTGAGCAGTTCTTC
many,TRBJ1-5,TRBV27,TRBD1,CASSPRGRDQPQHF,TGTGCCAGCAGTCCCAGGGGGCGCGATCAGCCCCAGCATTTT
-,TRBJ1-2,TRBV7-3,TRBD1,CASRPQDPQGGDYGYTF,TGTGCCAGCAGACCCCAGGACCCCCAGGGGGGGGACTATGGCTACACCTTC
many,TRBJ1-6,TRBV27,TRBD1,CASSRLTGNGSPLHF,TGTGCCAGCAGTCGACTGACAGGGAATGGTTCACCCCTCCACTTT
few,TRBJ2-7,TRBV4-1,-,CASSQDWGGAEQYF,TGCGCCAGCAGCCAAGATTGGGGGGGGGCCGAGCAGTACTTC
few,TRBJ2-1,TRBV14,TRBD1,CASSQVFQDRANEQFF,TGTGCCAGCAGCCAAGTATTCCAGGACAGGGCGAATGAGCAGTTCTTC
many,TRBJ1-1,TRBV2,-,CASSERGDEAFF,TGTGCCAGCAGTGAGAGAGGGGATGAAGCTTTCTTT
many,TRBJ2-5,TRBV12-3/TRBV12-4,-,CASTPGDETQYF,TGTGCCAGCACTCCAGGGGATGAGACCCAGTACTTC
few,TRBJ1-1,TRBV19,-,CASSFLSRMNTEAFF,TGTGCCAGTAGTTTCCTTTCCCGAATGAACACTGAAGCTTTCTTT
-,TRBJ1-2,TRBV2,TRBD1,CASSAESTGVSSLYGYTF,TGTGCCAGCAGTGCAGAATCGACAGGGGTGAGCTCTCTTTATGGCTACACCTTC
few,TRBJ2-2,TRBV3-1,-,CASSRFPGTAATGELFF,TGTGCCAGCAGCCGTTTCCCCGGGACGGCCGCCACCGGGGAGCTGTTTTTT
few,TRBJ2-7,TRBV28,-,CASSPGPRETFTEEQYF,TGTGCCAGCAGCCCCGGGCCGAGGGAGACCTTTACGGAAGAGCAGTACTTC
-,TRBJ2-3,TRBV5-6,TRBD2,CASSPPGLAGLFTDTQYF,TGTGCCAGCAGCCCCCCGGGACTAGCGGGCCTGTTCACAGATACGCAGTATTTT
few,TRBJ2-1,TRBV29-1,TRBD2,CSVGPSGRPPNEQFF,TGCAGCGTCGGACCTAGCGGGAGGCCTCCTAATGAGCAGTTCTTC
-,TRBJ2-7,TRBV6-5,TRBD2,CASSAWTSGNEQYF,TGTGCCAGCAGTGCGTGGACTAGCGGGAACGAGCAGTACTTC
many,TRBJ2-7,TRBV29-1,-,CSVDRDGYEQYF,TGCAGCGTAGACCGGGACGGCTACGAGCAGTACTTC
-,TRBJ2-3,TRBV6-2/TRBV6-3,-,CASRRPDSWGTDTQYF,TGTGCCAGCAGACGACCGGACAGTTGGGGCACAGATACGCAGTATTTT
many,TRBJ2-3,TRBV28,-,CASNYVGVSTDTQYF,TGTGCCAGCAATTACGTCGGAGTTAGCACAGATACGCAGTATTTT
few,TRBJ1-5,TRBV28,-,CASARDIDNQPQHF,TGTGCCAGCGCCCGGGACATAGACAATCAGCCCCAGCATTTT
once,TRBJ1-5,TRBV2,-,CASSVIRAGRGGKQPQHF,TGTGCCAGCAGTGTGATTAGGGCAGGTCGGGGTGGAAAACAGCCCCAGCATTTT
-,TRBJ2-2,TRBV7-9,-,CASSHSGTGELFF,TGTGCCAGCAGCCACTCAGGCACCGGGGAGCTGTTTTTT
-,TRBJ1-4,TRBV27,-,CASSFRAGNVEKLFF,TGTGCCAGCAGTTTCCGGGCGGGGAATGTTGAAAAACTGTTTTTT
-,TRBJ2-1,TRBV27,-,CASSLSLGDSYNEQFF,TGTGCCAGCAGTTTATCATTAGGGGACTCCTACAATGAGCAGTTCTTC
few,TRBJ2-7,TRBV28,-,CASSSRPALDGSYEQYF,TGTGCCAGCAGTTCCCGGCCGGCGTTGGACGGCTCCTACGAGCAGTACTTC
many,TRBJ1-2,TRBV5-5,TRBD1,CASSSNGQGSNYGYTF,TGTGCCAGCAGCTCTAATGGACAGGGATCCAACTATGGCTACACCTTC
-,TRBJ2-2,TRBV2,TRBD2,CASRLRAGAGTGELFF,TGTGCCAGCAGGCTCCGAGCGGGGGCAGGGACCGGGGAGCTGTTTTTT
-,TRBJ2-1,TRBV29-1,TRBD2,CSVEGGGNEQFF,TGCAGCGTTGAAGGGGGGGGGAATGAGCAGTTCTTC
many,TRBJ2-2,TRBV2,TRBD1,CASSGDRVAGELFF,TGTGCCAGCAGTGGCGACAGGGTGGCCGGGGAGCTGTTTTTT
many,TRBJ2-3,TRBV20-1,-,CSARGVTDTQYF,TGCAGTGCTAGGGGTGTCACAGATACGCAGTATTTT
few,TRBJ1-5,TRBV7-9,-,CASSLDTSNQPQHF,TGTGCCAGCAGCTTAGACACTAGCAATCAGCCCCAGCATTTT
many,TRBJ1-1,TRBV12-3/TRBV12-4,-,CACTGGGETEAFF,TGTGCCTGTACCGGGGGGGGGGAGACTGAAGCTTTCTTT
-,TRBJ2-1,TRBV7-9,TRBD2,CASSLATSGHGEQFF,TGTGCCAGCAGCTTAGCGACTAGCGGCCATGGTGAGCAGTTCTTC
few,TRBJ2-1,TRBV19,-,CASSRNREKQFF,TGTGCCAGTAGTCGTAACAGGGAGAAGCAGTTCTTC
many,TRBJ2-2,TRBV28,-,CASSSSTGELFF,TGTGCCAGCAGTTCAAGCACCGGGGAGCTGTTTTTT
few,TRBJ2-4,TRBV27,-,CASSLEGKAKNIQYF,TGTGCCAGCAGTTTAGAGGGCAAAGCCAAAAACATTCAGTACTTC
many,TRBJ1-4,TRBV6-1,-,CASSEMDGNNEKLFF,TGTGCCAGCAGTGAAATGGACGGAAACAATGAAAAACTGTTTTTT
many,TRBJ1-6,TRBV2,-,CASRDLSSYNSPLHF,TGTGCCAGCAGGGACCTGAGCTCCTATAATTCACCCCTCCACTTT
few,TRBJ1-1,TRBV20-1,-,CSARDDAVNTEAFF,TGCAGTGCTAGAGATGACGCAGTTAACACTGAAGCTTTCTTT
-,TRBJ1-1,TRBV15,-,CATKDGPRMNTEAFF,TGTGCCACCAAAGACGGCCCGAGAATGAACACTGAAGCTTTCTTT
many,TRBJ2-7,TRBV28,-,CASTSGAQSSYEQYF,TGTGCCAGCACCTCGGGGGCCCAAAGCTCCTACGAGCAGTACTTC
many,TRBJ2-6,TRBV2,-,CASSGGRTTGANVLTF,TGTGCCAGCAGTGGGGGCAGAACGACTGGGGCCAACGTCCTGACTTTC